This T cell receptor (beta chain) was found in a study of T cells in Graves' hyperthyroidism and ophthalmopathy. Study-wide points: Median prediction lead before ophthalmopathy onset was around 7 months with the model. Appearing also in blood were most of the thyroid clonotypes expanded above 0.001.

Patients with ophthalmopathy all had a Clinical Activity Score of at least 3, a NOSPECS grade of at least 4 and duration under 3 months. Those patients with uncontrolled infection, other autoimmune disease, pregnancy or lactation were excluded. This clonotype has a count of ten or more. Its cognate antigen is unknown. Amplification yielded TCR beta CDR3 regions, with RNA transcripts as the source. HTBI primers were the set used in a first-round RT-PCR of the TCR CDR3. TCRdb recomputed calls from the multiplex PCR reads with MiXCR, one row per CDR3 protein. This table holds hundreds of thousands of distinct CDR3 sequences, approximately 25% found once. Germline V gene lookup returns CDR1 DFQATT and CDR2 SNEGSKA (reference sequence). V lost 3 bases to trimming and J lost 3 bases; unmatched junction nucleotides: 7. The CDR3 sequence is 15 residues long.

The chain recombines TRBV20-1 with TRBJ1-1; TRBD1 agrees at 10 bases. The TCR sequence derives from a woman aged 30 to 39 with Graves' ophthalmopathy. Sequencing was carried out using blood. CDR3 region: CSARVLGTGDTEAFF. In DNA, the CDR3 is TGCAGTGCTAGGGTCCTTGGGACAGGGGACACTGAAGCTTTCTTT.